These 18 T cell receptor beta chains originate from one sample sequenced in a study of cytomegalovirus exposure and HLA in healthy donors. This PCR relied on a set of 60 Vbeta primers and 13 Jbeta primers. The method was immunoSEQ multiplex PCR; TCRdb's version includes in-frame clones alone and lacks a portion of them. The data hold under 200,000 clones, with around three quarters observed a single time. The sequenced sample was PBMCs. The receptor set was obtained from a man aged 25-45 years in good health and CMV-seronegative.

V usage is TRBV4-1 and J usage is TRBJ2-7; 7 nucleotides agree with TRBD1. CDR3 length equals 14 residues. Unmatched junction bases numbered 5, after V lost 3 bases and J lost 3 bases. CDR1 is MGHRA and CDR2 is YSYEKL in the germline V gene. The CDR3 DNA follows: TGCGCCAGCAGCCATGAGACAGGGTTCTACGAGCAGTACTTC. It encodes CASSHETGFYEQYF.

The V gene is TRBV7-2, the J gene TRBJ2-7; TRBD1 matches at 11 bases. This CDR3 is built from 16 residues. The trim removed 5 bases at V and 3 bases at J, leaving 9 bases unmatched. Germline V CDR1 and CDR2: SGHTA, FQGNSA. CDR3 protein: CASSGQGALPVYEQYF. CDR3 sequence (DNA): TGTGCCAGCAGCGGACAGGGGGCGCTTCCAGTCTACGAGCAGTACTTC.

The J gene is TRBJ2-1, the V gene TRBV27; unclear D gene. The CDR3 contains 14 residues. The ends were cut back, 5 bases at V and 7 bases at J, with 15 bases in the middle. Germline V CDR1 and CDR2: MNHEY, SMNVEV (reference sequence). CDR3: CASSIRSTDNEQFF. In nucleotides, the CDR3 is TGTGCCAGCAGTATCAGGTCGACGGATAATGAGCAGTTCTTC.

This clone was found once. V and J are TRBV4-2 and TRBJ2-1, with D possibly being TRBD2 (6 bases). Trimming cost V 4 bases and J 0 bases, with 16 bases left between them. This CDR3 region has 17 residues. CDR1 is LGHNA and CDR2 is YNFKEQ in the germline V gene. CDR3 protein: CASSPGLASSSYNEQFF. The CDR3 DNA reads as TGTGCCAGCAGCCCTGGGCTAGCGAGCAGCTCCTACAATGAGCAGTTCTTC.

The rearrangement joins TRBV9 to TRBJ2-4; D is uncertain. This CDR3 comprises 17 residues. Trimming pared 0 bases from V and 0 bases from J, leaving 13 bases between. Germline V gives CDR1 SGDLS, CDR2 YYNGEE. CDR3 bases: TGTGCCAGCAGCGTAGTCATACGGAGTCTAGCCAAAAACATTCAGTACTTC. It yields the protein CASSVVIRSLAKNIQYF.

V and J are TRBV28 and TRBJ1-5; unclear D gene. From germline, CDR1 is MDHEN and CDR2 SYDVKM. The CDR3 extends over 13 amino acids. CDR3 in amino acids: CATEVSGNQPQHF. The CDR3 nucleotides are TGTGCAACGGAGGTCTCGGGGAATCAGCCCCAGCATTTT.

DNA for the CDR3: TGTGCCAGCGCTCAGGGGGCCGGTGAGCAGTTCTTC. It specifies CASAQGAGEQFF. The chain links TRBV25-1 to TRBJ2-1, with 8 positions matching TRBD1. V trimming: 8 bases; J trimming: 9 bases; junction bases outside the gene matches: 6. There are 12 residues in the CDR3. CDR1 is MGHDK, CDR2 SYGVNS, per germline.

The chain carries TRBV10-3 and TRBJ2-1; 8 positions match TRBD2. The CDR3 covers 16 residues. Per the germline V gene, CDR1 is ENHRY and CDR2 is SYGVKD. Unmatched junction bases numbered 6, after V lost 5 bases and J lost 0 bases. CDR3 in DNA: TGTGCCATCAGTCCGACTAGCGCCAGCTCCTACAATGAGCAGTTCTTC. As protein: CAISPTSASSYNEQFF.

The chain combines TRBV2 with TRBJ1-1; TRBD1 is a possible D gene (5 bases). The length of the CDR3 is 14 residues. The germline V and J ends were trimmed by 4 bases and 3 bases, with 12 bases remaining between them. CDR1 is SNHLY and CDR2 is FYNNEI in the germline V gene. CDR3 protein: CASSVTGRYTEAFF. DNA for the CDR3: TGTGCCAGCAGTGTCACAGGACGGTACACTGAAGCTTTCTTT.

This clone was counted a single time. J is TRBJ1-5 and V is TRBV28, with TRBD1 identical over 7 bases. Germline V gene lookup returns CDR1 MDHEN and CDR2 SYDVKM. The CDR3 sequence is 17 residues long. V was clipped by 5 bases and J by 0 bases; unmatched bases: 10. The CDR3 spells CASSLSSDRVSNQPQHF. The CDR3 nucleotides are TGTGCCAGCAGTCTATCCTCAGACAGGGTTAGCAATCAGCCCCAGCATTTT. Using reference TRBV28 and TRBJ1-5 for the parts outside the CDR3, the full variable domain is DVKVTQSSRYLVKRTGEKVFLECVQDMDHENMFWYRQDPGLGLRLIYFSYDVKMKEKGDIPEGYSVSREKKERFSLILESASTNQTSMYLCASSLSSDRVSNQPQHFGDGTRLSIL.

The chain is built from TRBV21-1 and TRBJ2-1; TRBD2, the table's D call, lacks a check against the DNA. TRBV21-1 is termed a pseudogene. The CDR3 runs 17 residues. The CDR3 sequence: CASSSSSGRSSYNEQFF. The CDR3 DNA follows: TGTGCCAGCAGCAGCTCTAGCGGCCGCAGCTCCTACAATGAGCAGTTCTTC.

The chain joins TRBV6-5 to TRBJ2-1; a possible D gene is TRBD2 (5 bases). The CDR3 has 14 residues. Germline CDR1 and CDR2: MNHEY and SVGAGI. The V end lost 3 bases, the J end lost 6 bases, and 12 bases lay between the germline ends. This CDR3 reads CASSYLDGVNEQFF. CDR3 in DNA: TGTGCCAGCAGTTATTTGGACGGGGTCAATGAGCAGTTCTTC.

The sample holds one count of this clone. In nucleotides, the CDR3 is TGTGCCAGCATTATGGGCAGACAAGAGACCCAGTACTTC. Protein: CASIMGRQETQYF. This chain connects TRBV6-1 to TRBJ2-5, with D unclear. The CDR3 length is 13 residues. The V gene's germline CDR1 is MNHNS and CDR2 SASEGT. The V end was cut by 7 bases, the J end by 2 bases, with 11 bases between.

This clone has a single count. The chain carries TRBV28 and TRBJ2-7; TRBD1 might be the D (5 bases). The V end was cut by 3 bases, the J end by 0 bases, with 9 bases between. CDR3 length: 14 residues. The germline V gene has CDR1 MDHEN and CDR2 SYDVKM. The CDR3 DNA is TGTGCCAGCAGTTTTAGACAGCCCTCCTACGAGCAGTACTTC. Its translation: CASSFRQPSYEQYF.

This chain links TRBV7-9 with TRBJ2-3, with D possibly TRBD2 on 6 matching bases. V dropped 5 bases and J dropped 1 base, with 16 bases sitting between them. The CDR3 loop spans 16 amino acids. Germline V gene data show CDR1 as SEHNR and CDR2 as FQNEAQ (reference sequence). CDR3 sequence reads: CASSPGAGTGTDTQYF. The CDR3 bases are TGTGCCAGCAGCCCCGGGGCGGGGACCGGCACAGATACGCAGTATTTT.

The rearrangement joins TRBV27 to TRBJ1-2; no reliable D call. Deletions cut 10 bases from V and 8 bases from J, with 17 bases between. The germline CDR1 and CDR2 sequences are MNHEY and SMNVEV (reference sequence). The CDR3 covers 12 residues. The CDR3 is CAIELGDLGYTF. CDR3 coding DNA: TGTGCCATCGAATTGGGCGACCTGGGCTACACCTTC.

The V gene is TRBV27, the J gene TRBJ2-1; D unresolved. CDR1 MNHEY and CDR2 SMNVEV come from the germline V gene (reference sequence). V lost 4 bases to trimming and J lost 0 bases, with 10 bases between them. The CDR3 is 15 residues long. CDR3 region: CASSYNPSSYNEQFF. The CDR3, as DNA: TGTGCCAGCAGTTATAACCCCAGCTCCTACAATGAGCAGTTCTTC.

CDR3 protein: CASSREDSYNEQFF. The CDR3 DNA is TGTGCCAGCAGCCGGGAGGACAGCTACAATGAGCAGTTCTTC. The rearrangement joins TRBV5-4 to TRBJ2-1, with a possible D match to TRBD2 (7 bases). Germline values: CDR1 SGHNT, CDR2 YYREEE (reference sequence). Trimming stripped 4 bases from V and 3 bases from J, with 11 bases between. CDR3 length: 14 residues.